Below are 8 T cell receptor beta chains sequenced from a single sample in a study of cytomegalovirus exposure and HLA in healthy donors. The PCR used 60 Vbeta and 13 Jbeta primers. The repertoire was sequenced with immunoSEQ multiplex PCR; TCRdb's copy has only in-frame clones and lacks some. The table lists tens of thousands of clones, 75% to 80% of them singletons. Sequences were obtained from PBMCs. These TCRs come from a female donor in good health and CMV-seronegative.

This clone was detected only a few times. The V and J genes are TRBV19 and TRBJ1-2; D ambiguous. V lost 4 bases to trimming and J lost 4 bases, with 13 bases between them. The length of the CDR3 is 14 residues. CDR1 LNHDA and CDR2 SQIVND come from the germline V gene (reference sequence). The CDR3 here is CASSNEGRGYGYTF. CDR3 nucleotides: TGTGCCAGTAGTAATGAGGGTCGGGGCTATGGCTACACCTTC.

The chain carries TRBV6-6 and TRBJ2-7; possible D gene TRBD1, 6 bases. V shed 6 bases and J shed 7 bases, with 16 bases lying between them. Per germline, CDR1 MNHNY and CDR2 SVGAGI (reference sequence). There are 13 residues in the CDR3. The CDR3 coding sequence is TGTGCCAGCAGCGACAGGCCGACTTGGGAGCAGTACTTC. It is translated as CASSDRPTWEQYF.

The table lists this clone with a count of one. The rearrangement links TRBV7-2 to TRBJ1-1; the D is unclear. This CDR3 contains 13 residues. V was trimmed by 3 bases and J by 1 base, leaving 6 bases between them. Germline loops: CDR1 SGHTA, CDR2 FQGNSA. The CDR3 bases are TGTGCCAGCAGCTTCTATGGGAACACTGAAGCTTTCTTT. Translating gives CASSFYGNTEAFF.

The chain uses TRBV28 and TRBJ2-3; D possibly corresponds to TRBD1 (5 bases). The CDR3 is 18 residues long. V lost 2 bases to trimming and J lost 2 bases, with 20 bases between them. Germline values: CDR1 MDHEN, CDR2 SYDVKM. The CDR3 here is CASSLLRPKGEHTDTQYF. The DNA for the CDR3 is TGTGCCAGCAGTTTACTCAGACCTAAAGGGGAACACACAGATACGCAGTATTTT.

The rearrangement uses TRBV5-1 and TRBJ2-1; 8 bases line up with TRBD2. This CDR3 has 14 amino acids. J was trimmed by 7 bases and V by 4 bases; bases with no gene match: 7. Germline V gene lookup returns CDR1 SGHRS and CDR2 YFSETQ. CDR3 nucleotides: TGCGCCAGCAGCCCAAGCGGGAGCGTTAATGAGCAGTTCTTC. It specifies CASSPSGSVNEQFF.

Only one count was recorded for this clone. The chain uses TRBV7-2 and TRBJ2-2; the D is unclear. This CDR3 is built from 11 residues. V lost 5 bases and J 7 bases, leaving 5 bases between the germline ends. From germline, CDR1 is SGHTA and CDR2 FQGNSA. CDR3 amino acids: CASSQYGELFF. For the CDR3, the DNA is TGTGCCAGCAGCCAGTACGGGGAGCTGTTTTTT.

The chain links TRBV7-2 to TRBJ2-1; TRBD1 aligns across 9 bases. Germline V lookup: CDR1 SGHTA, CDR2 FQGNSA. The CDR3 sequence is 14 residues long. J lost 6 bases, V lost 4 bases, and 4 bases had no gene match. The CDR3 DNA sequence: TGTGCCAGCAGCTCCCGGGACAGGGTCAATGAGCAGTTCTTC. Protein product: CASSSRDRVNEQFF.

The chain is built from TRBV4-2 and TRBJ2-3, with D uncertain. CDR3 length: 14 residues. V lost 0 bases and J 2 bases, leaving 6 bases between the germline ends. In germline, CDR1 is LGHNA, CDR2 YNFKEQ. CDR3 nucleotide sequence: TGTGCCAGCAGCCAAGAGGGCTTCACAGATACGCAGTATTTT. This sequence encodes CASSQEGFTDTQYF.